This TCR beta chain was found in a study of T cell repertoires in cytomegalovirus infection. Study context: Researchers turned to recently identified HLA-C-restricted CMV epitopes as well as well-studied HLA-B-restricted ones. CMV infection plus the matching HLA type was flagged by public TCR beta signatures. Points from the study as a whole: CMV carriers with the relevant HLA were identified by cumulative public TCR beta family frequency. HLA-C-restricted, CMV-specific TCR beta clonotypes were dominant ex vivo.

This clonotype was detected only a few times. Its antigen is as yet unknown. One entry per CDR3 protein results from TCRdb running MiXCR on the reads. The data contain about 830,000 distinct CDR3 sequences, approximately 32% of them singletons. This clonotype originated in a human donor in good health (CMV status not recorded). Some clones in this sample may be carry-over from other donors' samples. Sequencing used cultured CD8+ T cells from PBMCs, obtained from culture after CMV antigen stimulation.

The CDR3 nucleotides read TGCGCCAGCACCTCACTCTGGACAGGGAAGAACACTGAAGCTTTCTTT. Amino acid sequence: CASTSLWTGKNTEAFF. The chain recombines TRBV4-1 with TRBJ1-1, with 8 positions matching TRBD1. The length of the CDR3 is 16 residues. Germline values: CDR1 MGHRA, CDR2 YSYEKL. The V segment lost 7 bases and the J segment 1 base; nucleotides outside the gene matches: 11.